Following are 31 T cell receptor beta chains from one sample sequenced in a study of Ad26.COV2.S vaccination and SARS-CoV-2 variants. TCRdb keeps only in-frame clones here, not all; method: immunoSEQ multiplex PCR. The sample consists of some 410,000 clones, around 92% of them appearing once. The treatment here: some 19 received Ad26.COV2.S at low or high dose, single or two shots; about five received placebo; per-sample allocation not given. Specimens were obtained on day 63 following the first vaccine or placebo injection. Here the sequenced sample was peripheral blood, taken in a trial of Ad26.COV2.S vaccine versus placebo. These TCRs come from a person between 18 and 65 years old who received the Ad26.COV2.S COVID-19 vaccine or a placebo.

The count of this clone is one. The chain recombines TRBV3-1 (or the pseudogene TRBV3-2) with TRBJ2-5, with D perhaps TRBD1 or TRBD2 (7 bases each). The germline V gene has CDR1 LGHDT and CDR2 YNNKEL (reference sequence). The CDR3 sequence is 15 residues long. V shed 1 base and J shed 4 bases, with 13 bases lying between them. As DNA, the CDR3 is TGTGCCAGCAGCCAAGCAGGGGGGGCGGGAGAGACCCAGTACTTC. Encoded protein: CASSQAGGAGETQYF.

The V gene is TRBV5-1, the J gene TRBJ1-5, with 9 bases matching TRBD1. The CDR3 loop spans 16 amino acids. Trimming cost V 2 bases and J 4 bases; bases outside gene matches: 7. Germline lookup yields CDR1 SGHRS and CDR2 YFSETQ. In DNA form, the CDR3 reads TGCGCCAGCAGCTTAAGGCCCGGGACAGGGAATCAGCCCCAGCATTTT. Translated, it gives CASSLRPGTGNQPQHF.

The chain is built from TRBV4-3 and TRBJ2-6, with D uncertain. Deletions cut 0 bases from V and 0 bases from J, with 12 bases between. The germline V gene has CDR1 LGHNA and CDR2 YSLEER. CDR3 length: 18 amino acids. For the CDR3, the DNA is TGCGCCAGCAGCCAAGATTCAGGTTTTAGCTCTGGGGCCAACGTCCTGACTTTC. Translated, it gives CASSQDSGFSSGANVLTF.

The chain combines TRBV20-1 with TRBJ2-3; D call uncertain. Germline V lookup: CDR1 DFQATT, CDR2 SNEGSKA (reference sequence). This CDR3 region has 8 residues. The CDR3, as DNA: TGCAGCCACGATACGCAGTATTTT. Protein sequence: CSHDTQYF.

V usage is TRBV9 and J usage is TRBJ2-7; D not resolved. The V and J ends lost 3 bases and 3 bases respectively, with 13 bases between them. The CDR3 has 14 amino acids. Germline V gives CDR1 SGDLS, CDR2 YYNGEE. CDR3 residues: CASSASYGDYEQYF. In nucleotides, the CDR3 is TGTGCCAGCAGCGCGTCCTATGGAGACTACGAGCAGTACTTC.

V gene TRBV3-1 (or the pseudogene TRBV3-2) combines with J gene TRBJ2-7; no clear D gene. In germline, CDR1 is LGHDT, CDR2 YNNKEL (reference sequence). The CDR3 consists of 14 residues. The ends were cut back, 0 bases at V and 1 base at J, with 7 bases in the middle. CDR3 loop: CASSQEERSYEQYF. CDR3 DNA: TGTGCCAGCAGCCAAGAAGAAAGGTCCTACGAGCAGTACTTC.

The genes are TRBV15 and TRBJ2-3, with 10 bases lining up with TRBD2. Germline V CDR1 and CDR2: LNHNV, YYDKDF (reference sequence). The CDR3 contains 18 residues. Germline trimming cut 0 bases from V and 6 bases from J; bases unmatched to any gene: 12. The CDR3 DNA is TGTGCCACCAGCAGAGACCTCGGTAGCGGGGGGTTCAAGGATACGCAGTATTTT. The encoded protein is CATSRDLGSGGFKDTQYF.

The chain employs TRBV4-1 and TRBJ2-7; D might be TRBD1 (5 bases). There are 15 residues in the CDR3. V dropped 0 bases and J dropped 3 bases, with 12 bases sitting between them. Germline CDR1 and CDR2: MGHRA and YSYEKL. The DNA for the CDR3 is TGCGCCAGCAGCCAAGACAGGGTACGAAGCTACGAGCAGTACTTC. This translates into CASSQDRVRSYEQYF.

The genes are TRBV11-2 and TRBJ2-5, with 9 bases aligning to TRBD2. Germline CDR1 is SGHAT and CDR2 is FQNNGV. Trimming cost V 4 bases and J 2 bases; bases outside gene matches: 8. CDR3 length: 16 residues. The CDR3 sequence: CASSSLLAGGQETQYF. The CDR3 nucleotides read TGTGCCAGCAGCTCGCTCTTGGCGGGGGGGCAAGAGACCCAGTACTTC.

This chain links TRBV20-1 with TRBJ2-1, with 9 nucleotides matching TRBD2. Losses at the gene ends were 3 bases for V and 6 bases for J; bases not matched to a gene: 12. Germline assignment: CDR1 DFQATT and CDR2 SNEGSKA (reference sequence). This CDR3 is 16 amino acids long. CDR3 loop: CSASPFESGGSNEQFF. The DNA for the CDR3 is TGCAGTGCTAGTCCCTTCGAGAGCGGGGGGAGCAATGAGCAGTTCTTC.

V and J are TRBV27 and TRBJ2-7; no definite D call. The CDR3 runs to 17 residues. The germline V and J ends were trimmed by 6 bases and 0 bases, with 21 bases remaining between them. Germline CDR1 MNHEY, CDR2 SMNVEV (reference sequence). CDR3 sequence reads: CASSHMGRSRTSYEQYF. In nucleotides, the CDR3 is TGTGCCAGCAGCCATATGGGCCGGTCGAGAACCTCCTACGAGCAGTACTTC.

This clone was detected once. The rearrangement links TRBV9 to TRBJ2-2; 11 bases agree with TRBD2. CDR3 length: 16 residues. Germline CDR1 reads SGDLS; CDR2 reads YYNGEE. With V trimmed by 3 bases and J by 2 bases, 3 bases remained unmatched. CDR3 sequence (DNA): TGTGCCAGCAGCGCGGGACTAGCGGTTAACACCGGGGAGCTGTTTTTT. Amino acids: CASSAGLAVNTGELFF.

V gene TRBV5-4 combines with J gene TRBJ2-3; D could derive from TRBD1 or TRBD2 (5 bases each). The CDR3 has 15 residues. CDR1 is SGHNT and CDR2 is YYREEE in the germline V gene (reference sequence). V gave up 1 base and J gave up 0 bases, with 9 bases separating them. This CDR3 reads CASSLSGRSTDTQYF. The DNA of the CDR3 is TGTGCCAGCAGCTTGTCGGGACGAAGCACAGATACGCAGTATTTT. Full variable domain (outside the CDR3, taken from reference TRBV5-4 and TRBJ2-3): ETGVTQSPTHLIKTRGQQVTLRCSSQSGHNTVSWYQQALGQGPQFIFQYYREEENGRGNFPPRFSGLQFPNYSSELNVNALELDDSALYLCASSLSGRSTDTQYFGPGTRLTVL.

This sequence joins TRBV7-2 and TRBJ2-7, with D possibly matching TRBD1 (6 bases). This CDR3 is built from 14 residues. Germline-derived CDR1 and CDR2 are SGHTA and FQGNSA. V was shortened by 3 bases and J by 0 bases, with 9 bases between the two germline ends. CDR3 amino acids: CASSLDSFSYEQYF. The CDR3 coding sequence is TGTGCCAGCAGCTTGGACAGTTTCTCCTACGAGCAGTACTTC. The full variable domain, in which reference TRBV7-2 and TRBJ2-7 provide the parts outside the CDR3, is GAGVSQSPSNKVTEKGKDVELRCDPISGHTALYWYRQSLGQGLEFLIYFQGNSAPDKSGLPSDRFSAERTGGSVSTLTIQRTQQEDSAVYLCASSLDSFSYEQYFGPGTRLTVT.

This chain joins TRBV3-1 (or the pseudogene TRBV3-2) and TRBJ1-1; D unclear. With 1 base removed from V and 6 bases from J, the gap between germline ends came to 6 bases. Germline-derived CDR1 and CDR2 are LGHDT and YNNKEL (reference sequence). The CDR3 has 12 residues. The CDR3 loop reads CASSQGSAEAFF. CDR3 bases: TGTGCCAGCAGCCAAGGGTCCGCTGAAGCTTTCTTT.

The chain couples TRBV6-2 or TRBV6-3 to TRBJ2-7; 9 bases align to TRBD1. The germline gives CDR1 MNHEY, CDR2 SVGEGT. The CDR3 consists of 15 residues. V was pared by 5 bases and J by 6 bases, with 11 bases of the junction left unmatched. DNA for the CDR3: TGTGCCAGCAGTCGGGGGACAGGGCGAGTCGTCGAGCAGTACTTC. Translating gives CASSRGTGRVVEQYF.

The chain recombines TRBV10-2 with TRBJ2-7; D possibly corresponds to TRBD2 (5 bases). Deletions cut 8 bases from V and 0 bases from J, with 11 bases between. Looked up from germline, CDR1 is WSHSY and CDR2 is SAAADI. The length of the CDR3 is 13 residues. CDR3 in amino acids: CASGGRSSYEQYF. In nucleotides, the CDR3 is TGCGCCAGCGGAGGCCGGAGCTCCTACGAGCAGTACTTC.

The chain is built from TRBV20-1 and TRBJ2-3, with D hard to call. Germline CDR1 and CDR2: DFQATT and SNEGSKA (reference sequence). The V gene lost 5 bases and the J gene lost 6 bases, with 9 bases spanning the gap. The CDR3 sequence is 11 residues long. The CDR3 loop reads CSAYRSDTQYF. In DNA form, the CDR3 reads TGCAGTGCTTATCGGAGTGATACGCAGTATTTT.

J is TRBJ1-5 and V is TRBV24-1; D is ambiguous. Germline loops: CDR1 KGHDR, CDR2 SFDVKD. CDR3 length: 14 amino acids. The V end was cut by 8 bases, the J end by 1 base, with 11 bases between. The CDR3 is CATIVGNSNQPQHF. CDR3 nucleotide sequence: TGTGCCACCATTGTGGGAAACAGCAATCAGCCCCAGCATTTT.

The chain couples TRBV24-1 to TRBJ2-2; no clear D. The CDR3 consists of 14 residues. The germline V gene has CDR1 KGHDR and CDR2 SFDVKD. V lost 4 bases and J lost 6, with 11 bases in between. Written as DNA, the CDR3 is TGTGCCACCAGTGACCTTATTAAATCCGGGGAGCTGTTTTTT. Its translation is CATSDLIKSGELFF.

Only a few counts were recorded for this clone. This rearrangement joins TRBV11-2 to TRBJ1-1, with D perhaps TRBD1 (5 bases). Trimming took 7 bases from V and 1 from J, leaving 16 bases between them. The germline V gene has CDR1 SGHAT and CDR2 FQNNGV. The CDR3 spans 15 residues. CDR3 amino acids: CASTSSYDRNTEAFF. The CDR3 bases are TGTGCCAGCACATCTAGTTACGACAGGAACACTGAAGCTTTCTTT.

V usage is TRBV19 and J usage is TRBJ1-2, with D uncertain. Per the germline V gene, CDR1 is LNHDA and CDR2 is SQIVND (reference sequence). V was trimmed by 6 bases and J by 4 bases, leaving 15 bases between them. The CDR3 runs to 14 residues. The CDR3 DNA is TGTGCCAGTAGCAAGGATCCGTGGTCCTATGGCTACACCTTC. It yields the protein CASSKDPWSYGYTF.

DNA of the CDR3: TGTGCCAGTAGTGAAAGGCCCCTGGGTAGAGCAACTAATGAAAAACTGTTTTTT. This encodes CASSERPLGRATNEKLFF. The chain couples TRBV19 to TRBJ1-4, with D unclear. Germline-derived CDR1 and CDR2 are LNHDA and SQIVND (reference sequence). This CDR3 is 18 amino acids long. V lost 5 bases to trimming and J lost 0 bases, with 19 bases between them.

The rearrangement joins TRBV9 to TRBJ1-1, with D unresolved. Between the trimmed V and J ends, which lost 0 bases and 6 bases, there was a span of 12 bases. Germline-derived CDR1 and CDR2 are SGDLS and YYNGEE. The CDR3 is made up of 14 amino acids. CDR3 DNA: TGTGCCAGCAGCGTAGCTGGGGAACGGTCTGAAGCTTTCTTT. It translates to CASSVAGERSEAFF.

The chain combines TRBV7-2 with TRBJ1-1; D is ambiguous. Trimming took 2 bases from V and 0 from J, leaving 7 bases between them. The CDR3 totals 14 residues. Germline lookup yields CDR1 SGHTA and CDR2 FQGNSA. For the CDR3, the DNA is TGTGCCAGCAGCTTACTGCAGATGAACACTGAAGCTTTCTTT. This translates into CASSLLQMNTEAFF.

This chain joins TRBV12-5 and TRBJ2-1; the D gene is possibly TRBD2 (5 bases). The CDR3 runs 13 residues. The germline CDR1 and CDR2 sequences are LGHNT and FRNRAP. V lost 4 bases to trimming and J lost 9 bases, with 13 bases between them. CDR3 in amino acids: CASGSDPRGEQFF. CDR3 DNA sequence: TGTGCTAGTGGTTCGGACCCCCGGGGTGAGCAGTTCTTC.

The DNA for the CDR3 is TGTGCCAGCAGTTTCGGGCGGAGCCCCGCAGATACGCAGTATTTT. As protein: CASSFGRSPADTQYF. The chain employs TRBV28 and TRBJ2-3; no clear D gene. The CDR3 covers 15 residues. Germline CDR1 MDHEN, CDR2 SYDVKM. Between the trimmed V and J ends, which lost 3 bases and 4 bases, there was a span of 14 bases.

The rearrangement links TRBV19 to TRBJ2-1, with D perhaps being TRBD1 or TRBD2 (5 bases each). The CDR3 extends over 15 amino acids. The V gene's germline CDR1 is LNHDA and CDR2 SQIVND (reference sequence). V shed 3 bases and J shed 2 bases, with 11 bases lying between them. CDR3 sequence reads: CASSIVGAPYNEQFF. The CDR3 DNA is TGTGCCAGTAGTATCGTCGGGGCCCCCTACAATGAGCAGTTCTTC.

This clone was observed a single time. The same CDR3 can be traced to other DNA sequences in this sample. CDR3 DNA sequence: TGTGCCAGCTCACCGACAGGGGGGAGCAATCAGCCCCAGCATTTT. Residues: CASSPTGGSNQPQHF. The chain links TRBV18 to TRBJ1-5; 9 nucleotides agree with TRBD1. With V trimmed by 3 bases and J by 1 base, 1 base remained unmatched. Germline V lookup: CDR1 KGHSH, CDR2 LQKENI. The CDR3 sequence is 15 residues long. The complete variable domain, with remaining parts taken from reference TRBV18 and TRBJ1-5, reads NAGVMQNPRHLVRRRGQEARLRCSPMKGHSHVYWYRQLPEEGLKFMVYLQKENIIDESGMPKERFSAEFPKEGPSILRIQQVVRGDSAAYFCASSPTGGSNQPQHFGDGTRLSIL.

The chain carries TRBV18 and TRBJ1-4, with D unclear. CDR1 and CDR2 (germline): KGHSH, LQKENI. Trimming shortened V by 3 bases and J by 8 bases, and 16 bases separated the two germline ends. The CDR3 loop spans 15 amino acids. The CDR3 nucleotides are TGTGCCAGCTCACCGCTGGGAGGGAGAGGCGAAAAACTGTTTTTT. This encodes CASSPLGGRGEKLFF.

The chain employs TRBV4-3 and TRBJ1-1; D ambiguous. Germline values: CDR1 LGHNA, CDR2 YSLEER. V gave up 1 base and J gave up 1 base, with 10 bases separating them. The CDR3 length is 15 residues. The CDR3, as DNA: TGCGCCAGCAGCCAAGTAGTCCGGGCGAACACTGAAGCTTTCTTT. It codes for CASSQVVRANTEAFF.